This entry lists 32 T cell receptor beta chains sequenced from one sample in a study of blood T cell repertoires in COVID-19 (dated by TCRdb to 2020 to 2021). The library was generated by the immunoSEQ multiplex PCR assay. As stored in TCRdb, this immuneACCESS dataset retains in-frame rearrangements with V and J assigned. A fraction of the clones does not appear; measured against another copy, unresolved V genes explain less than half of the discrepancy, and the remainder lacks a known reason. The sample table lists a few hundred thousand clones, about 91% of them with a count of one. In total, the top ten clones hold under 8% of the sample. Sequencing was done on a sample of peripheral blood. Source of these receptors: a woman in her twenties or thirties who had recovered from COVID-19.

As concerns this clone: This sample also contains other DNA sequences that code for the same CDR3. The gene calls are TRBV20-1 and TRBJ2-5; D is uncertain. CDR3 length: 11 amino acids. Between the trimmed V and J ends, which lost 2 bases and 4 bases, there was a span of 5 bases. Germline-derived CDR1 and CDR2 are DFQATT and SNEGSKA (reference sequence). The CDR3 region has the DNA TGCAGTGCTAGACTGAGAGAGACCCAGTACTTC. This codes for CSARLRETQYF.

The chain has TRBV5-1 and TRBJ1-2; 10 bases align to TRBD1. The CDR3 is 14 residues long. CDR1 SGHRS and CDR2 YFSETQ come from the germline V gene. J lost 7 bases, V lost 0 bases, and 3 bases had no gene match. In DNA form, the CDR3 reads TGCGCCAGCAGCTTGGAGACAGGGGGCGGTGGCTACACCTTC. Protein sequence: CASSLETGGGGYTF.

There are a few counts of this clone. The chain recombines TRBV9 with TRBJ1-6; no reliable D call. Looked up from germline, CDR1 is SGDLS and CDR2 is YYNGEE. The CDR3 runs to 16 residues. Trimming left V 0 bases short and J 9 bases short, with 16 bases between. CDR3 protein: CASSVVGSTDGSPLHF. In nucleotides, the CDR3 is TGTGCCAGCAGCGTAGTGGGCAGCACAGATGGTTCACCCCTCCACTTT.

The DNA for the CDR3 is TGTGCCAGCAGCCAGGGACATTCGGGCAAAAACATTCAGTACTTC. Translation: CASSQGHSGKNIQYF. This chain connects TRBV3-1 (or the pseudogene TRBV3-2) to TRBJ2-4; a possible D gene is TRBD1 (6 bases). V lost 3 bases, J lost 3 bases, and 12 bases lay in between. Per the germline V gene, CDR1 is LGHDT and CDR2 is YNNKEL (reference sequence). The CDR3 consists of 15 residues.

This chain uses TRBV2 with TRBJ1-3; D ambiguous. Germline assignment: CDR1 SNHLY and CDR2 FYNNEI. This CDR3 comprises 15 residues. V lost 2 bases, J lost 2 bases, and 10 bases lay in between. The CDR3, as DNA: TGTGCCAGCAGTGAATCTCGGGAGGCTGGAAACACCATATATTTT. The encoded protein is CASSESREAGNTIYF. Filled out from reference TRBV2 and TRBJ1-3, the complete variable domain reads EPEVTQTPSHQVTQMGQEVILRCVPISNHLYFYWYRQILGQKVEFLVSFYNNEISEKSEIFDDQFSVERPDGSNFTLKIRSTKLEDSAMYFCASSESREAGNTIYFGEGSWLTVV.

V usage is TRBV7-3 and J usage is TRBJ2-1, with 15 bases fitting TRBD2. Trimming cost V 5 bases and J 7 bases; bases outside gene matches: 9. The CDR3 sequence is 17 residues long. Germline loops: CDR1 SGHTA, CDR2 FQGTGA. CDR3 sequence reads: CASSPPGLAGGVNEQFF. The CDR3 DNA reads as TGTGCCAGCAGCCCACCGGGACTAGCGGGGGGTGTAAATGAGCAGTTCTTC. The full variable domain, with the rest looked up from reference TRBV7-3 and TRBJ2-1, is GAGVSQTPSNKVTEKGKYVELRCDPISGHTALYWYRQSLGQGPEFLIYFQGTGAADDSGLPNDRFFAVRPEGSVSTLKIQRTERGDSAVYLCASSPPGLAGGVNEQFFGPGTRLTVL.

The chain couples TRBV19 to TRBJ2-1, with TRBD1 identical over 7 bases. CDR3 length: 12 amino acids. Unmatched junction bases numbered 3, after V lost 6 bases and J lost 7 bases. The germline CDR1 and CDR2 sequences are LNHDA and SQIVND (reference sequence). The CDR3 DNA follows: TGTGCCAGTAGGAGACAGGGTAATGAGCAGTTCTTC. Translating gives CASRRQGNEQFF.

The V and J genes are TRBV5-1 and TRBJ2-2, with 7 nucleotides matching TRBD2. The J segment lost 3 bases and the V segment lost 1 base, leaving 6 bases of the junction unmatched. In germline, CDR1 is SGHRS, CDR2 YFSETQ. This CDR3 is built from 16 residues. The CDR3 reads CASSLSPGGYTGELFF. Written as DNA, the CDR3 is TGCGCCAGCAGCTTGTCCCCGGGAGGCTACACCGGGGAGCTGTTTTTT.

The chain links TRBV3-1 (or the pseudogene TRBV3-2) to TRBJ1-1; D is possibly TRBD1 (6 bases). V was clipped by 1 base and J by 8 bases, with 8 bases between them. Germline CDR1 LGHDT, CDR2 YNNKEL (reference sequence). CDR3 length equals 12 residues. CDR3 loop: CASSQGTDEAFF. DNA for the CDR3: TGTGCCAGCAGCCAAGGGACAGACGAAGCTTTCTTT.

The chain is built from TRBV11-1 and TRBJ2-7; 8 nucleotides line up with TRBD1. This CDR3 has 16 amino acids. V lost 5 bases to trimming and J lost 3 bases; unmatched junction nucleotides: 12. Germline V lookup: CDR1 SGHAT, CDR2 FQDESV (reference sequence). In nucleotides, the CDR3 is TGTGCCAGCAGCAGACGGACAGGGTCAGGTCTCTACGAGCAGTACTTC. This gives the protein CASSRRTGSGLYEQYF.

The rearrangement joins TRBV9 to TRBJ2-7; 9 bases fit TRBD2. This CDR3 contains 15 residues. V lost 2 bases, J lost 0 bases, and 3 bases stayed unmatched. Germline loops: CDR1 SGDLS, CDR2 YYNGEE. CDR3 nucleotides: TGTGCCAGCAGCGTTAGTAGCGGGGGCTCCTACGAGCAGTACTTC. Translated: CASSVSSGGSYEQYF.

The CDR3, as DNA: TGCGCCAGCAGCTTGGCGGGGGGGAACATGAACACTGAAGCTTTCTTT. Protein: CASSLAGGNMNTEAFF. The chain carries TRBV5-1 and TRBJ1-1; weak D call: TRBD1 (5 bases). CDR1 SGHRS and CDR2 YFSETQ come from the germline V gene. The ends were cut back, 0 bases at V and 0 bases at J, with 12 bases in the middle. The CDR3 loop spans 16 amino acids.

This clone was detected a few times. The rearrangement links TRBV7-9 to TRBJ1-5, with 9 bases fitting TRBD1. Germline CDR1 SEHNR, CDR2 FQNEAQ (reference sequence). The CDR3 totals 17 residues. After removal of 2 bases from V and 5 bases from J, the junction contained 10 bases not matched to a gene. Here the CDR3 DNA reads TGTGCCAGCAGCTTATCCCCGGACAGGGGAACGGATCAGCCCCAGCATTTT. This codes for CASSLSPDRGTDQPQHF.

CDR3 in DNA: TGCAGCGTCCGAAACGGTCGCGGGAATTCACCCCTCCACTTT. Amino acid sequence: CSVRNGRGNSPLHF. V usage is TRBV29-1 and J usage is TRBJ1-6, with D uncertain. The germline V gene encodes CDR1 SQVTM and CDR2 ANQGSEA. CDR3 length: 14 residues. The V and J ends lost 6 bases and 7 bases respectively, with 16 bases between them.

The chain has TRBV24-1 and TRBJ2-1; 12 nucleotides match TRBD2. The CDR3 length is 16 residues. Germline CDR1 KGHDR, CDR2 SFDVKD. V lost 3 bases, J lost 4 bases, and 3 bases stayed unmatched. The CDR3 protein is CATSDRTSGEYNEQFF. In DNA, the CDR3 is TGTGCCACCAGTGATCGGACTAGCGGGGAGTACAATGAGCAGTTCTTC.

The chain recombines TRBV27 with TRBJ1-4; 7 positions match TRBD1. The germline CDR1 and CDR2 sequences are MNHEY and SMNVEV (reference sequence). This CDR3 has 15 residues. The junction had 3 bases not matched to a gene; V was cut back by 5 bases and J by 0 bases. The CDR3 protein is CASSRGQSTNEKLFF. The DNA for the CDR3 is TGTGCCAGCAGTCGGGGACAGTCAACTAATGAAAAACTGTTTTTT.

The V gene is TRBV19, the J gene TRBJ2-4, with D possibly being TRBD1 (6 bases). The V end was cut by 0 bases, the J end by 9 bases, with 6 bases between. Germline V gene lookup returns CDR1 LNHDA and CDR2 SQIVND (reference sequence). This CDR3 is built from 12 residues. CDR3 bases: TGTGCCAGTAGTATAGAAGGGGGCATTCAGTACTTC. Protein sequence: CASSIEGGIQYF.

The chain combines TRBV18 with TRBJ1-2, with TRBD1 identical over 9 bases. The CDR3 is made up of 15 amino acids. CDR1 and CDR2 from the germline V gene are KGHSH and LQKENI. The trim removed 4 bases at V and 7 bases at J, leaving 10 bases unmatched. The CDR3 DNA sequence: TGTGCCAGCTCACGGAGCGGACAGGGGAGGGGTGGCTACACCTTC. This translates into CASSRSGQGRGGYTF.

The chain joins TRBV11-3 to TRBJ1-6; maybe TRBD1 (5 bases). This CDR3 is built from 13 residues. CDR1 is SGHNT and CDR2 is YENEEA in the germline V gene. Trimming took 0 bases from V and 10 from J, leaving 7 bases between them. The CDR3: CASSLERDSPLHF. CDR3 in DNA: TGTGCCAGCAGCTTAGAGCGGGACTCACCCCTCCACTTT.

The chain carries TRBV12-5 and TRBJ2-5, with D tentatively TRBD1 (6 bases). Trimming left V 9 bases short and J 1 base short, with 12 bases between. There are 13 residues in the CDR3. In germline, CDR1 is LGHNT, CDR2 FRNRAP. CDR3 residues: CASARTAQETQYF. CDR3 in DNA: TGTGCTAGCGCCCGGACAGCCCAAGAGACCCAGTACTTC.

The rearrangement uses TRBV5-4 and TRBJ1-2; D is possibly TRBD1 (5 bases). V shed 4 bases and J shed 3 bases, with 13 bases lying between them. The CDR3 consists of 14 residues. CDR1 is SGHNT, CDR2 YYREEE, per germline (reference sequence). The CDR3 nucleotides are TGTGCCAGCAGCCCTCCATGGGGGGACTATGGCTACACCTTC. Residues: CASSPPWGDYGYTF.

The chain employs TRBV19 and TRBJ1-4, with 10 bases fitting TRBD1. This CDR3 has 15 residues. Losses at the gene ends were 5 bases for V and 7 bases for J; bases not matched to a gene: 7. Germline CDR1 and CDR2: LNHDA and SQIVND (reference sequence). The CDR3 bases are TGTGCCAGTAGTGCTACGGGACAGGGGATTGAAAAACTGTTTTTT. Its translation is CASSATGQGIEKLFF. Using reference TRBV19 and TRBJ1-4 for the parts outside the CDR3, the full variable domain is DGGITQSPKYLFRKEGQNVTLSCEQNLNHDAMYWYRQDPGQGLRLIYYSQIVNDFQKGDIAEGYSVSREKKESFPLTVTSAQKNPTAFYLCASSATGQGIEKLFFGSGTQLSVL.

The J gene is TRBJ1-2, the V gene TRBV5-1; 7 bases agree with TRBD1. Germline trimming cut 7 bases from V and 4 bases from J; bases unmatched to any gene: 4. Germline V lookup: CDR1 SGHRS, CDR2 YFSETQ. The CDR3 consists of 12 residues. The DNA of the CDR3 is TGCGCCAGCGGATCAGGGGGCTATGGCTACACCTTC. Translated, it gives CASGSGGYGYTF.

J is TRBJ2-2 and V is TRBV19; 7 nucleotides match TRBD1. This CDR3 has 16 amino acids. V lost 2 bases, J lost 6 bases, and 9 bases stayed unmatched. Germline values: CDR1 LNHDA, CDR2 SQIVND (reference sequence). In nucleotides, the CDR3 is TGTGCCAGTAGTATATACGAGACAGGGTCCTCCGGGGAGCTGTTTTTT. It translates to CASSIYETGSSGELFF. Based on the CDR3 plus reference TRBV19 and TRBJ2-2, the full variable domain is DGGITQSPKYLFRKEGQNVTLSCEQNLNHDAMYWYRQDPGQGLRLIYYSQIVNDFQKGDIAEGYSVSREKKESFPLTVTSAQKNPTAFYLCASSIYETGSSGELFFGEGSRLTVL.

J is TRBJ1-4 and V is TRBV5-1, with TRBD1 as a possible D gene (6 bases). This CDR3 comprises 17 residues. CDR1 is SGHRS and CDR2 is YFSETQ in the germline V gene. The V end lost 0 bases, the J end lost 2 bases, and 14 bases lay between the germline ends. CDR3 residues: CASSLGPGVRTNEKLFF. CDR3 DNA sequence: TGCGCCAGCAGCTTGGGCCCAGGGGTTCGGACTAATGAAAAACTGTTTTTT. The full variable domain, completed using reference TRBV5-1 and TRBJ1-4, is KAGVTQTPRYLIKTRGQQVTLSCSPISGHRSVSWYQQTPGQGLQFLFEYFSETQRNKGNFPGRFSGRQFSNSRSEMNVSTLELGDSALYLCASSLGPGVRTNEKLFFGSGTQLSVL.

The chain joins TRBV7-8 to TRBJ2-7, with D tentatively TRBD2 (6 bases). The CDR3 loop spans 17 amino acids. The V end lost 6 bases, the J end lost 0 bases, and 21 bases lay between the germline ends. Germline V lookup: CDR1 SGHVS, CDR2 FQNEAQ. The CDR3 sequence: CASSFPSEKIFSYEQYF. The CDR3 region has the DNA TGTGCCAGCAGTTTTCCTAGCGAGAAGATCTTCTCCTACGAGCAGTACTTC.

As for this clone: Distinct nucleotide sequences in the sample also encode this CDR3. This chain connects TRBV12-3 or TRBV12-4 to TRBJ2-7, with no clear D. V was shortened by 6 bases and J by 4 bases, with 10 bases between the two germline ends. The CDR3 consists of 12 residues. CDR3 sequence: CASSLTRYEQYF. The CDR3, as DNA: TGTGCCAGCAGCCTCACCAGGTACGAGCAGTACTTC.

This rearrangement joins TRBV19 to TRBJ2-7, with D maybe TRBD1 (5 bases). Germline CDR1 is LNHDA and CDR2 is SQIVND (reference sequence). This CDR3 spans 15 amino acids. Trimming took off 5 bases at V and 0 bases at J, with 14 bases between the two ends. CDR3 sequence (DNA): TGTGCCAGTAGTCGCTACTCAGGGTTCTCCTACGAGCAGTACTTC. This translates into CASSRYSGFSYEQYF.

The rearrangement uses TRBV7-8 and TRBJ1-4, with TRBD1 matching 10 bases. The germline CDR1 and CDR2 sequences are SGHVS and FQNEAQ. With V trimmed by 3 bases and J by 7 bases, 2 bases remained unmatched. The length of the CDR3 is 14 residues. CDR3 bases: TGTGCCAGCAGCTTGACAGGGGGCCGTGAAAAACTGTTTTTT. This codes for CASSLTGGREKLFF.

This chain uses TRBV5-4 with TRBJ1-2; D may be TRBD1 (6 bases). Trimming took off 2 bases at V and 2 bases at J, with 10 bases between the two ends. CDR1 SGHNT and CDR2 YYREEE come from the germline V gene (reference sequence). The CDR3 runs 14 residues. The CDR3 DNA follows: TGTGCCAGCAGCTTTGGGACAAGCAACTATGGCTACACCTTC. It codes for CASSFGTSNYGYTF.

CDR3 region: CASSLVSSGVETQYF. DNA of the CDR3: TGTGCCAGCAGCTTAGTCTCTAGCGGGGTAGAGACCCAGTACTTC. This chain uses TRBV11-2 with TRBJ2-5, with 9 positions matching TRBD2. The V and J ends lost 1 base and 4 bases, in that order; junction bases with no gene match: 4. This CDR3 spans 15 amino acids. Looked up from germline, CDR1 is SGHAT and CDR2 is FQNNGV.

The chain has TRBV3-1 (or the pseudogene TRBV3-2) and TRBJ1-6, with TRBD1 matching over 7 bases. The V segment lost 4 bases and the J segment 10 bases; nucleotides outside the gene matches: 7. Looked up from germline, CDR1 is LGHDT and CDR2 is YNNKEL (reference sequence). There are 14 residues in the CDR3. The DNA of the CDR3 is TGTGCCAGCAGCCCAGACAGGGTTTGGTCACCCCTCCACTTT. Its protein is CASSPDRVWSPLHF.